A selection of T cell receptor beta chains follows, all from one sample in a study of blood T cell repertoires in COVID-19. Only in-frame clones appear in the TCRdb table, and some are missing; sequencing was by immunoSEQ multiplex PCR. The table includes roughly 100,000 clones, roughly 90% detected once. Sequencing input: peripheral blood. These receptors were taken from a woman aged 50 to 60 with COVID-19, enrolled during active disease. The CDR3 runs from the conserved cysteine through the conserved F or W. D genes are given only for firm matches. The size of a clone is reported for some rows only, either as once, few or many, or as a class for expanded clones.

TRBV28	-	TRBJ2-2	-	CASSISQGRGTGELFF	TGTGCCAGCAGTATCTCCCAGGGAAGGGGCACCGGGGAGCTGTTTTTT
TRBV29-1	-	TRBJ1-5	TRBD1	CSVIGTGNQPQHF	TGCAGCGTTATCGGGACAGGGAACCAGCCCCAGCATTTT
TRBV7-6	once	TRBJ1-3	TRBD1	CASSLGRDRWEYTIYF	TGTGCCAGCAGCTTAGGCCGGGACAGGTGGGAATACACCATATATTTT
TRBV20-1	-	TRBJ1-2	-	CSASQWGRSLYGYTF	TGCAGTGCTAGTCAATGGGGGCGCAGCCTTTATGGCTACACCTTC
TRBV3-1/TRBV3-2	-	TRBJ2-7	TRBD2	CASRRRTSSGGGGEQYF	TGTGCCAGCAGGCGCAGGACTAGCTCCGGGGGAGGGGGCGAGCAGTACTTC
TRBV9	-	TRBJ2-3	-	CASSALQRTDTQYF	TGTGCCAGCAGCGCCCTACAGCGCACAGATACGCAGTATTTT
TRBV5-1	-	TRBJ1-1	-	CASKNREGDTEAFF	TGCGCCAGCAAAAACAGGGAGGGAGACACTGAAGCTTTCTTT
TRBV23-1	-	TRBJ1-1	-	CASSKEQGFNTEAFF	TGCGCCAGCAGCAAGGAGCAGGGATTTAACACTGAAGCTTTCTTT
TRBV5-1	-	TRBJ2-1	TRBD1	CASSGTVSYNEQFF	TGCGCCAGCAGCGGGACAGTATCCTACAATGAGCAGTTCTTC
TRBV27	-	TRBJ1-6	-	CATSRVGNSPLHF	TGTGCCACCTCCCGGGTCGGCAATTCACCCCTCCACTTT
TRBV2	-	TRBJ1-2	-	CASSDRTSYGYTF	TGTGCCAGCAGTGACAGGACAAGCTATGGCTACACCTTC
TRBV19	-	TRBJ1-1	-	CASNPQGNTEAFF	TGTGCCAGTAATCCTCAGGGTAACACTGAAGCTTTCTTT
TRBV9	-	TRBJ2-1	TRBD2	CASSVTTSGVEQFF	TGTGCCAGCAGCGTAACGACTAGCGGGGTTGAGCAGTTCTTC
TRBV2	-	TRBJ1-2	-	CASSERTADGYTF	TGTGCCAGCAGTGAGAGGACAGCAGACGGCTACACCTTC
TRBV5-1	-	TRBJ1-4	TRBD1	CASSLDWTGTSGGEKLFF	TGCGCCAGCAGCTTGGACTGGACAGGGACGTCGGGTGGGGAAAAACTGTTTTTT
TRBV30	-	TRBJ1-5	-	CAWSRAGRQPQHF	TGTGCCTGGAGTCGGGCAGGGAGGCAGCCCCAGCATTTT
TRBV5-1	-	TRBJ2-3	TRBD1	CASSSYGQGARDTQYF	TGCGCCAGCAGCTCATACGGACAGGGGGCAAGAGATACGCAGTATTTT
TRBV11-2	once	TRBJ2-3	TRBD1	CASSRGQGGFYTDTQYF	TGTGCCAGCAGCCGGGGACAGGGGGGGTTTTACACAGATACGCAGTATTTT
TRBV2	few	TRBJ1-2	TRBD1	CASSVDRGEGYTF	TGTGCCAGCAGCGTCGACAGGGGAGAGGGGTACACCTTC
TRBV14	-	TRBJ1-2	-	CASSRRERFYGYTF	TGTGCCAGCAGCCGCCGGGAGCGGTTCTATGGCTACACCTTC
TRBV19	-	TRBJ1-1	-	CASSPGRLTEAFF	TGTGCCAGTAGTCCGGGTCGGCTCACTGAAGCTTTCTTT
TRBV12-3/TRBV12-4	-	TRBJ2-7	-	CASSLSGSNEQYF	TGTGCCAGCAGTTTATCGGGTAGCAACGAGCAGTACTTC
TRBV19	once	TRBJ1-2	-	CASSIREGGDYGYTF	TGTGCCAGTAGTATAAGGGAGGGGGGCGACTATGGCTACACCTTC
TRBV6-5	-	TRBJ2-1	TRBD2	CASSYSGLAGWDEQFF	TGTGCCAGCAGTTACTCCGGACTAGCGGGTTGGGATGAGCAGTTCTTC
TRBV30	-	TRBJ2-2	-	CAQSNTGELFF	TGTGCCCAATCAAACACCGGGGAGCTGTTTTTT
TRBV28	-	TRBJ2-7	-	CASSLGGGYEQYF	TGTGCCAGCAGTTTGGGAGGAGGCTACGAGCAGTACTTC
TRBV7-8	-	TRBJ2-1	-	CASSHPTFEQFF	TGTGCCAGCAGCCACCCGACTTTTGAGCAGTTCTTC
TRBV19	-	TRBJ1-4	TRBD1	CASRPGQGSGKLFF	TGTGCCAGTAGACCGGGACAGGGTTCCGGAAAACTGTTTTTT
TRBV6-6	-	TRBJ1-6	-	CASRGADYSYNSPLHF	TGTGCCAGCAGAGGAGCGGACTACTCCTATAATTCACCCCTCCACTTT
TRBV25-1	-	TRBJ1-5	-	CASSEAGNQPQHF	TGTGCCAGCAGTGAAGCGGGGAATCAGCCCCAGCATTTT
TRBV19	-	TRBJ1-2	-	CASSIDREDGYTF	TGTGCCAGTAGTATAGACAGGGAAGACGGCTACACCTTC
TRBV5-8	-	TRBJ2-2	-	CASSLYDKWDTGELFF	TGTGCCAGCAGCCTTTACGACAAATGGGACACCGGGGAGCTGTTTTTT
TRBV2	-	TRBJ1-1	TRBD1	CASSERTGTEAFF	TGTGCCAGCAGTGAGCGGACAGGGACTGAAGCTTTCTTT
TRBV3-1/TRBV3-2	-	TRBJ2-6	TRBD1	CASSQEGGGLSSGANVLTF	TGTGCCAGCAGCCAAGAAGGGGGCGGGTTAAGCTCTGGGGCCAACGTCCTGACTTTC
TRBV7-2	-	TRBJ1-1	TRBD1	CASSLETGPTEAFF	TGTGCCAGCAGCTTAGAGACAGGGCCCACTGAAGCTTTCTTT
TRBV25-1	-	TRBJ2-4	TRBD1	CASSGGQGQNIQYF	TGTGCCAGCTCCGGGGGACAGGGGCAAAACATTCAGTACTTC
TRBV27	-	TRBJ2-1	-	CASSPWPDSAPYNEQFF	TGTGCCAGCAGTCCCTGGCCGGACAGCGCACCTTACAATGAGCAGTTCTTC